Sequencing of this T cell receptor (beta chain) was carried out in a study of T cells of healthy individuals. TCRdb re-derived calls from the 5' RACE reads in MiXCR, one entry per CDR3 protein. Of about 96,000 distinct CDR3 sequences in the sample, 17% were seen once. V shed 0 bases and J 1 base; nucleotides not matched to a gene: 3. Germline CDR1 reads DFQATT; CDR2 reads SNEGSKA (reference sequence). The CDR3 has 15 amino acids. The receptor's source is a human donor in good health. V gene TRBV20-1 combines with J gene TRBJ2-7, with 10 bases aligning to TRBD2. The CDR3 DNA sequence: TGCAGTGCTAGAGAACTAGCGGGGTTTTCCTACGAGCAGTACTTC. This codes for CSARELAGFSYEQYF.